These 2 T cell receptor beta chains were sequenced from one sample in a study of T cell repertoires in cytomegalovirus infection. TCRdb used MiXCR to reprocess the reads, holding one entry per CDR3 protein. The sample shows approximately 180,000 distinct CDR3 sequences, 8% to 10% of them seen only once. Sequencing used PBMCs. The receptors were sampled from a human donor in good health (CMV status not recorded). Some clones in this sample may be carry-over from other donors' samples.

This clonotype was seen a few times. This CDR3 fails to terminate in the conserved phenylalanine or tryptophan, so it likely reflects a read error. No DNA is shown, since the ends of the CDR3 on it are uncertain; the CDR3 is the one TCRdb lists. CDR3 residues: CASSYIRSAS. The chain has TRBV6-2 or TRBV6-3 and TRBJ2-3. Looked up from germline, CDR1 is MNHEY and CDR2 is SVGEGT. The CDR3 is 10 residues long, ends included.

This clonotype was detected many times. This chain connects TRBV7-2 to TRBJ1-1; D is unclear. CDR3 size: 14 residues. V gave up 1 base and J gave up 1 base, with 7 bases separating them. Germline loops: CDR1 SGHTA, CDR2 FQGNSA. In DNA, the CDR3 is TGTGCCAGCAGCTTAGGGCGGGAGAACACTGAAGCTTTCTTT. Protein product: CASSLGRENTEAFF.